Below are 22 T cell receptor beta chains sequenced from a single sample in a study of T cell repertoires in cytomegalovirus infection. TCRdb redid the calling of the reads with MiXCR, one entry per CDR3 protein. This sample yields hundreds of thousands of distinct CDR3 sequences, of which 20% to 25% are seen a single time; under 8.5% belongs to the top ten. The sequencing input was CD8+ T cells from PBMCs. Receptor source: a human donor in good health (CMV status not recorded). Some clones in this sample may be carry-over from other donors' samples.

In its sample, this clonotype was seen many times. The gene calls are TRBV7-9 and TRBJ2-1; D may correspond to TRBD1 or TRBD2 (5 bases each). The CDR3 sequence is 15 residues long. V dropped 6 bases and J dropped 5 bases, with 17 bases sitting between them. The germline gives CDR1 SEHNR, CDR2 FQNEAQ (reference sequence). The CDR3 loop reads CASSPGAGYHNEQFF. CDR3 coding DNA: TGTGCCAGCAGTCCCGGGGCAGGGTACCACAATGAGCAGTTCTTC.

Many counts were recorded for this clonotype. The gene calls are TRBV7-2 and TRBJ2-7; the match to TRBD2 covers 7 bases. V was clipped by 1 base and J by 0 bases; unmatched bases: 3. There are 15 residues in the CDR3. Germline V gives CDR1 SGHTA, CDR2 FQGNSA. The CDR3: CASSLGAGSSYEQYF. CDR3 coding DNA: TGTGCCAGCAGCTTAGGAGCGGGGAGCTCCTACGAGCAGTACTTC.

This clonotype came up a few times. The CDR3 loop is CASSLSSFSGNTIYF. DNA of the CDR3: TGTGCCAGCAGCTTATCAAGTTTCTCTGGAAACACCATATATTTT. The chain carries TRBV11-2 and TRBJ1-3; D unclear. Germline V gene lookup returns CDR1 SGHAT and CDR2 FQNNGV. V dropped 2 bases and J dropped 0 bases, with 8 bases sitting between them. The CDR3 is made up of 15 amino acids.

The CDR3, as DNA: TGCAGTGCTAGAGTAGGTGGCCTAGCGGGATACAATGAGCAGTTCTTC. Amino acids: CSARVGGLAGYNEQFF. The J gene is TRBJ2-1, the V gene TRBV20-1; TRBD2 matches 9 bases. Germline assignment: CDR1 DFQATT and CDR2 SNEGSKA (reference sequence). The CDR3 has 16 residues. V dropped 1 base and J dropped 4; count of bases not matched to a gene: 8.

This chain joins TRBV28 and TRBJ2-1; TRBD1 might be the D (6 bases). Germline loops: CDR1 MDHEN, CDR2 SYDVKM. The CDR3 is made up of 16 amino acids. The V and J ends lost 8 bases and 0 bases respectively, with 17 bases between them. The CDR3 region has the DNA TGTGCCAGCTCCGAGAGGGGACACCCCTCCTACAATGAGCAGTTCTTC. It yields the protein CASSERGHPSYNEQFF.

This clonotype was detected many times. This chain links TRBV6-1 with TRBJ1-5, with D unresolved. V was trimmed by 4 bases and J by 0 bases, leaving 10 bases between them. Looked up from germline, CDR1 is MNHNS and CDR2 is SASEGT. The CDR3 covers 15 residues. CDR3 in DNA: TGTGCCAGCAGTGTCGACCATTTTAGCAATCAGCCCCAGCATTTT. Protein: CASSVDHFSNQPQHF.

The CDR3 protein is CASRTGWGTDTQYF. The CDR3 coding sequence is TGTGCCAGCAGGACAGGGTGGGGCACAGATACGCAGTATTTT. The chain is built from TRBV28 and TRBJ2-3; 7 nucleotides agree with TRBD1. V lost 6 bases and J lost 1; bases outside the gene matches: 4. This CDR3 spans 14 amino acids. Germline values: CDR1 MDHEN, CDR2 SYDVKM.

V and J are TRBV20-1 and TRBJ2-3; maybe TRBD1 (6 bases). From germline, CDR1 is DFQATT and CDR2 SNEGSKA (reference sequence). Between the trimmed V and J ends, which lost 6 bases and 5 bases, there was a span of 39 bases. The CDR3 extends over 21 amino acids. This CDR3 is CSARKTLTPVSGERPVDTQYF. The CDR3 nucleotides read TGCAGTGCCCGGAAGACTCTAACACCCGTATCAGGGGAGCGTCCTGTAGATACGCAGTATTTT.

The CDR3 sequence: CASGTGNEQFF. CDR3 nucleotide sequence: TGTGCCAGCGGGACTGGGAATGAGCAGTTCTTC. This chain uses TRBV5-4 with TRBJ2-1; tentative D call: TRBD2 (6 bases). This CDR3 has 11 amino acids. Deletions cut 7 bases from V and 7 bases from J, with 9 bases between. The V gene's germline CDR1 is SGHNT and CDR2 YYREEE (reference sequence). The complete variable domain, with remaining parts taken from reference TRBV5-4 and TRBJ2-1, reads ETGVTQSPTHLIKTRGQQVTLRCSSQSGHNTVSWYQQALGQGPQFIFQYYREEENGRGNFPPRFSGLQFPNYSSELNVNALELDDSALYLCASGTGNEQFFGPGTRLTVL.

For this clonotype: Sequence at one end of the junction differs from germline and may be a read error. The J gene is TRBJ2-3, the V gene TRBV12-3 or TRBV12-4; 15 bases map to TRBD2. The CDR3 consists of 17 residues. CDR3 loop: CASSFRTSGGATNTQYF. The CDR3 DNA reads as TGTGCCAGCAGTTTCAGGACTAGCGGGGGGGCCACAAATACGCAGTATTTT.

V usage is TRBV29-1 and J usage is TRBJ2-1; D call uncertain. The CDR3 runs to 13 residues. The germline V gene has CDR1 SQVTM and CDR2 ANQGSEA. Trimming removed 5 bases from V and 7 bases from J, with 15 bases in between. CDR3 nucleotide sequence: TGCAGCGTTTATGGGAACATGGGGAATGAGCAGTTCTTC. It translates to CSVYGNMGNEQFF.

This sequence joins TRBV20-1 and TRBJ2-7; D remains ambiguous. Germline V gene sequence: CDR1 DFQATT, CDR2 SNEGSKA (reference sequence). The V and J ends lost 8 bases and 0 bases respectively, with 14 bases between them. The CDR3 length is 13 residues. The CDR3 protein is CSTLSGSSYEQYF. CDR3 sequence (DNA): TGCAGTACCCTGTCGGGCAGCTCCTACGAGCAGTACTTC.

This clonotype appeared a few times. V and J are TRBV2 and TRBJ2-1; D not certain. The CDR3 is 16 residues long. Per germline, CDR1 SNHLY and CDR2 FYNNEI. Trimming pared 0 bases from V and 3 bases from J, leaving 12 bases between. CDR3 sequence (DNA): TGTGCCAGCAGTGAAGCGCAGGTAGGCATCTACAATGAGCAGTTCTTC. Its translation: CASSEAQVGIYNEQFF.

V is TRBV3-1 and J is TRBJ2-3, with 11 nucleotides matching TRBD2. The CDR3 length is 16 residues. In germline, CDR1 is LGHDT, CDR2 YNNKEL (reference sequence). V was clipped by 4 bases and J by 2 bases; unmatched bases: 5. The DNA of the CDR3 is TGTGCCAGCAGCCCCATGGGACTAGCGGCCACAGATACGCAGTATTTT. As protein: CASSPMGLAATDTQYF.

Concerning this clonotype: This may arise from a read error, as a much more abundant clone is one base away. This chain joins TRBV7-8 and TRBJ1-4; tentatively, D is TRBD1 (6 bases). The CDR3 is made up of 15 amino acids. Per germline, CDR1 SGHVS and CDR2 FQNEAQ. This chain's CDR3 is CASRPTGDTNEKRFF. The CDR3 DNA follows: TGTGCCAGCAGGCCGACAGGTGATACTAATGAAAAACGGTTTTTT.

The chain joins TRBV27 to TRBJ2-1, with D perhaps matching TRBD1 (6 bases). The CDR3 is 16 residues long. The germline V gene has CDR1 MNHEY and CDR2 SMNVEV (reference sequence). V lost 2 bases and J 0 bases, leaving 11 bases between the germline ends. The CDR3 loop is CASSLEQGSSYNEQFF. The CDR3 region has the DNA TGTGCCAGCAGTTTAGAACAGGGTAGCTCCTACAATGAGCAGTTCTTC.

The chain combines TRBV7-9 with TRBJ2-7; D is possibly TRBD2 (5 bases). V was cut by 5 bases and J by 9 bases, with 11 bases left in between. The CDR3 runs 11 residues. Germline CDR1 is SEHNR and CDR2 is FQNEAQ (reference sequence). The CDR3 region is CASSKVAGQYF. The CDR3 DNA sequence: TGTGCCAGCAGCAAGGTTGCGGGGCAGTACTTC. Full variable domain (rest looked up from reference TRBV7-9 and TRBJ2-7): DTGVSQNPRHKITKRGQNVTFRCDPISEHNRLYWYRQTLGQGPEFLTYFQNEAQLEKSRLLSDRFSAERPKGSFSTLEIQRTEQGDSAMYLCASSKVAGQYFGPGTRLTVT.

This clonotype was seen ten or more times. V gene TRBV19 combines with J gene TRBJ1-1; 7 nucleotides match TRBD1. The CDR3 is 14 amino acids. With 7 bases clipped from V and 3 bases from J, the junction kept 8 bases outside the gene matches. In germline, CDR1 is LNHDA, CDR2 SQIVND (reference sequence). For the CDR3, the DNA is TGTGCCAGTATGAGACGACAGGGTTACACTGAAGCTTTCTTT. It yields the protein CASMRRQGYTEAFF.

At least ten counts were recorded for this clonotype. This chain connects TRBV7-3 to TRBJ1-2, with 8 bases matching TRBD1. The germline CDR1 and CDR2 sequences are SGHTA and FQGTGA. This CDR3 comprises 17 residues. J was trimmed by 1 base and V by 1 base; bases with no gene match: 8. The CDR3 loop is CASSLIRRTGINYGYTF. The CDR3 DNA sequence: TGTGCCAGCAGCTTAATCCGTCGGACAGGGATTAACTATGGCTACACCTTC.

This clonotype appeared a few times. The CDR3 sequence is CSVNLAQETQYF. The CDR3 coding sequence is TGCAGCGTTAACCTGGCCCAAGAGACCCAGTACTTC. The rearrangement links TRBV29-1 to TRBJ2-5, with D unresolved. Germline V gives CDR1 SQVTM, CDR2 ANQGSEA. CDR3 length: 12 residues. V gave up 5 bases and J gave up 1 base, with 8 bases separating them.

This clonotype came up a few times. This chain joins TRBV4-3 and TRBJ2-1, with D unclear. With 3 bases removed from V and 2 bases from J, the gap between germline ends came to 5 bases. The CDR3 length is 13 residues. Looked up from germline, CDR1 is LGHNA and CDR2 is YSLEER. Here the CDR3 reads CASSHDTYNEQFF. The DNA for the CDR3 is TGCGCCAGCAGCCATGATACCTACAATGAGCAGTTCTTC.

This clonotype showed up many times. The chain is built from TRBV7-2 and TRBJ1-5, with a possible D match to TRBD1 (6 bases). This CDR3 has 15 residues. Germline V gives CDR1 SGHTA, CDR2 FQGNSA. V was trimmed by 5 bases and J by 1 base, leaving 12 bases between them. This CDR3 is CASSPGVGSNQPQHF. In nucleotides, the CDR3 is TGTGCCAGCAGCCCAGGGGTGGGGAGCAATCAGCCCCAGCATTTT. The complete variable domain, with remaining parts taken from reference TRBV7-2 and TRBJ1-5, reads GAGVSQSPSNKVTEKGKDVELRCDPISGHTALYWYRQSLGQGLEFLIYFQGNSAPDKSGLPSDRFSAERTGGSVSTLTIQRTQQEDSAVYLCASSPGVGSNQPQHFGDGTRLSIL.